The source of this T cell receptor (beta chain) is a study of blood T cells in healthy people across ages. Findings and caveats of the study: One million T cells yielded diversity estimates that were considered underestimates.

With regard to this clonotype: What it binds is not known.

CDR1 SGHVS and CDR2 FNYEAQ come from the germline V gene. The CDR3 runs to 17 residues. With 6 bases clipped from V and 5 bases from J, the junction kept 15 bases outside the gene matches. Through a sample-barcoded 5' primer and a J-beta primer mix, a second PCR was run for about 6 to 11 cycles. Each CDR3 protein is one row after TCRdb ran MiXCR on the 5' RACE reads. This table has approximately 810,000 distinct CDR3 sequences, around 26% appearing once. The chain employs TRBV7-6 and TRBJ2-1; 8 bases align to TRBD1. This sequence originates from a woman older than 75 in good health. The sample consisted of blood. CDR3 bases: TGTGCCAGCAGGGCCCGGGTAGGACAGGGAAAAGACAATGAGCAGTTCTTC. Protein sequence: CASRARVGQGKDNEQFF.